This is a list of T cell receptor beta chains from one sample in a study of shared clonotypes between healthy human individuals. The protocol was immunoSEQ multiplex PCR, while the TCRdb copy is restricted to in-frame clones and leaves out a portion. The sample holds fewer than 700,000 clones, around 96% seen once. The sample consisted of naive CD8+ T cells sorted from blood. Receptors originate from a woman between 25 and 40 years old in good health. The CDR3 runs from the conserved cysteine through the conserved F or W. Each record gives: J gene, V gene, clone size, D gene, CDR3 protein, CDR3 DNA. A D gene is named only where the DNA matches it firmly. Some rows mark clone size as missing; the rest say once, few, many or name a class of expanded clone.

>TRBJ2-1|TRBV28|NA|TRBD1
CASNWDRGSNEQFF
TGTGCCAGCAACTGGGACAGGGGAAGCAATGAGCAGTTCTTC
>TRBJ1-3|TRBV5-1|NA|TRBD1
CASSLAQGATGNTIYF
TGCGCCAGCAGCTTGGCACAGGGGGCGACAGGAAACACCATATATTTT
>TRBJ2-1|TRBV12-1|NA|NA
CASRTYNEQFF
TGTGCCAGCAGAACCTACAATGAGCAGTTCTTC
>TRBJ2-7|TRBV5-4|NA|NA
CASSLEGLASYEQYF
TGTGCCAGCAGCTTGGAAGGACTCGCCTCCTACGAGCAGTACTTC
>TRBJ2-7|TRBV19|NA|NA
CASSMRARYEQYF
TGTGCCAGTAGTATGAGGGCGCGATACGAGCAGTACTTC
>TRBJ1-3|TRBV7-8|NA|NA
CASSTKTVPSGNTIYF
TGTGCCAGCAGCACCAAGACAGTGCCCTCTGGAAACACCATATATTTT
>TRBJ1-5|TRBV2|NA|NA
CASRGGWGQPQHF
TGTGCCAGCAGGGGCGGGTGGGGGCAGCCCCAGCATTTT
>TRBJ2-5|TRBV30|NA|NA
CAVKRVLETQYF
TGTGCCGTCAAAAGGGTTTTGGAGACCCAGTACTTC
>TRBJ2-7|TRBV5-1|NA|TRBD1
CASSPGQGAYEQYF
TGCGCCAGCAGCCCCGGACAGGGTGCGTACGAGCAGTACTTC
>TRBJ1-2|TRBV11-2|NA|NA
CASSLVKGEEGIGYTF
TGTGCCAGCAGCTTAGTAAAGGGGGAAGAGGGTATTGGCTACACCTTC
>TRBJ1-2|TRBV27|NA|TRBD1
CASSPTTGGRGYTF
TGTGCCAGCAGTCCCACGACAGGGGGCAGGGGCTACACCTTC
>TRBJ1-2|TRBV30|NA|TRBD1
CAWSATGSWHGYTF
TGTGCCTGGAGTGCGACAGGGAGTTGGCATGGCTACACCTTC
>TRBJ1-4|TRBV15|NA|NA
CATSSGLAGNNEKLFF
TGTGCCACCAGCAGTGGATTGGCGGGGAATAATGAAAAACTGTTTTTT
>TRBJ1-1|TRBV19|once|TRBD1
CASSIEAGGTEAFF
TGTGCCAGTAGTATAGAGGCAGGGGGTACTGAAGCTTTCTTT
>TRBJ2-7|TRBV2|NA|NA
CASSGGRQYF
TGTGCCAGCAGCGGGGGAAGGCAGTACTTC
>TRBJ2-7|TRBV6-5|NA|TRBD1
CASKPGQIYEQYF
TGTGCCAGCAAGCCGGGACAGATTTACGAGCAGTACTTC
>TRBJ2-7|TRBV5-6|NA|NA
CASSFSYEQYF
TGTGCCAGCAGCTTTTCCTACGAGCAGTACTTC
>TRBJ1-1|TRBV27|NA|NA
CASSFVSSNTEAFF
TGTGCCAGCAGTTTTGTGTCCTCGAACACTGAAGCTTTCTTT
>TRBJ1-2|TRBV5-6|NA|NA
CASSLKALPNYGYTF
TGTGCCAGCAGCTTGAAGGCACTTCCTAACTATGGCTACACCTTC
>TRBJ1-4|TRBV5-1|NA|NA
CASSLQGIIATNEKLFF
TGCGCCAGCAGTCTCCAGGGGATTATAGCAACTAATGAAAAACTGTTTTTT
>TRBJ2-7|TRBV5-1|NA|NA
CASSTSDGIEQYF
TGCGCCAGCAGCACATCGGACGGTATCGAGCAGTACTTC
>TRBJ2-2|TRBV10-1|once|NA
CASINRDTANTGELFF
TGCGCCAGCATCAACCGGGACACTGCGAACACCGGGGAGCTGTTTTTT
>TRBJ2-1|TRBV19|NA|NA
CASSIDPAFINEQFF
TGTGCCAGTAGTATAGATCCAGCCTTTATAAATGAGCAGTTCTTC